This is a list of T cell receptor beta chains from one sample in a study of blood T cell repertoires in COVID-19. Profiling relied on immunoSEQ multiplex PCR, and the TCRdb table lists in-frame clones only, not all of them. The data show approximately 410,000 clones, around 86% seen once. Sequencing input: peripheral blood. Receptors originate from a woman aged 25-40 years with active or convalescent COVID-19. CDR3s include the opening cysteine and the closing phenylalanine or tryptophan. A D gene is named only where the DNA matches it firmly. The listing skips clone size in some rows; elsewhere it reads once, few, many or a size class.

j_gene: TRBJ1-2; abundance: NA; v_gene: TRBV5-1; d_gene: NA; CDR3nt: TGCGCCAGCAGCTCAACGACAGACCGGTTCTATGGCTACACCTTC; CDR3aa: CASSSTTDRFYGYTF
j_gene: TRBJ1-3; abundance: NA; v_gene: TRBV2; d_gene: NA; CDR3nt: TGTGCCAGCAGTGAAGGGGGGGGCTCGGTAAACACCATATATTTT; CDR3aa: CASSEGGGSVNTIYF
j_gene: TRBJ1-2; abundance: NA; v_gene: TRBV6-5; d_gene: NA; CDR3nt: TGTGCCAGCAGTTACAGGGGGGGATCAACTAACTATGGCTACACCTTC; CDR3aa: CASSYRGGSTNYGYTF
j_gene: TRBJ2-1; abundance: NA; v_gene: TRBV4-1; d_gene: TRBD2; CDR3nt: TGCGCCAGCAGCCAAGCGGAGCGGGGGGTCGGGGAGCAGTTCTTC; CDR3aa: CASSQAERGVGEQFF
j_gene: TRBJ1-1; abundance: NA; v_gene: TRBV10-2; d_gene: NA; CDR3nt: TGCGCCAGCAGTGAAGCTCGGGACACTGAAGCTTTCTTT; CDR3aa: CASSEARDTEAFF
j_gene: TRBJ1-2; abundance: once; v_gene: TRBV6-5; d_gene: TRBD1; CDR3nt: TGTGCCAGCAGTTGGACAGGGACCGGCTACACCTTC; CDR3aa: CASSWTGTGYTF
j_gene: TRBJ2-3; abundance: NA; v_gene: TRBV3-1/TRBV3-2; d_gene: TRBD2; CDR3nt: TGTGCCAGCAGCCGGTCGACTAGCGGAACTAGCACAGATACGCAGTATTTT; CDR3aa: CASSRSTSGTSTDTQYF
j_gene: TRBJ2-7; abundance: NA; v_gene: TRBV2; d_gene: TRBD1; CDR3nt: TGTGCCAGCAGTGTTTGGGACAGAGACTCCTACGAGCAGTACTTC; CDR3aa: CASSVWDRDSYEQYF
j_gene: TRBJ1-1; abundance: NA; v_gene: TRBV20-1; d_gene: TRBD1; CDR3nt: TGCAGTGCTAGTCAGGGGGCGGCGTCGACTGAAGCTTTCTTT; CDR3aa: CSASQGAASTEAFF
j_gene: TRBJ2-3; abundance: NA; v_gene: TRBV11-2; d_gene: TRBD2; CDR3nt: TGTGCCAGCAGCTTACTAGCGGGGGGCACAGATACGCAGTATTTT; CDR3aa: CASSLLAGGTDTQYF
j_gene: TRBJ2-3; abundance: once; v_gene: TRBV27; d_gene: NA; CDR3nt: TGTGCCAGCCGGGACACCGTCACAGATACGCAGTATTTT; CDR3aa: CASRDTVTDTQYF
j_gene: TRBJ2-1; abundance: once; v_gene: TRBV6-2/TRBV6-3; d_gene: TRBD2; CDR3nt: TGTGCCAGCAGTTACTCGATCTTGCCTATAAGGCGGGAGGCCCTCAATGAGCAGTTCTTC; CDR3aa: CASSYSILPIRREALNEQFF
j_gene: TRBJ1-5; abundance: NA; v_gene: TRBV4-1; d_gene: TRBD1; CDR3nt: TGCGCCAGCAGCCAAGAAGGGACAGGGGACCAGCCCCAGCATTTT; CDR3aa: CASSQEGTGDQPQHF
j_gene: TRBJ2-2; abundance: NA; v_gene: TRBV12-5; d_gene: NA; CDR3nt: TGTGCTAGTGGTTTGCATCCGGGGGGCCTGACCGGGGAGCTGTTTTTT; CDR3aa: CASGLHPGGLTGELFF
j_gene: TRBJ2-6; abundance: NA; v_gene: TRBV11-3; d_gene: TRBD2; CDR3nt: TGTGCCAGCAAGACTAGCGGCCCTGGGGCCAACGTCCTGACTTTC; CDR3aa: CASKTSGPGANVLTF
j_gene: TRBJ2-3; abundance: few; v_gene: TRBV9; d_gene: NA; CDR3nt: TGTGCCAGCAGCCCAACTAGGCACGACACAGATACGCAGTATTTT; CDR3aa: CASSPTRHDTDTQYF
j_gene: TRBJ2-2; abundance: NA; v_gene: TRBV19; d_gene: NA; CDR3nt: TGTGCCAGCGAGACAGTCCGTGGCACCGGGGAGCTGTTTTTT; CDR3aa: CASETVRGTGELFF
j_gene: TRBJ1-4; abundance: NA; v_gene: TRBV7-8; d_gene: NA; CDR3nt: TGTGCCAGCAGCCCCATCGGTGGGCTTAGTGAAAAACTGTTTTTT; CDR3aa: CASSPIGGLSEKLFF
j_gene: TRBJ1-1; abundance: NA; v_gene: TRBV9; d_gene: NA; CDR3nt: TGTGCCAGCAGCCCGGGGGGCGGTAACACTGAAGCTTTCTTT; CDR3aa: CASSPGGGNTEAFF
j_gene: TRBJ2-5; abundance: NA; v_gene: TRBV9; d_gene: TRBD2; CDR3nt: TGTGCCAGCAGCCTTGGGGGACTAGCAGGCCAAGAGACCCAGTACTTC; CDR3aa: CASSLGGLAGQETQYF
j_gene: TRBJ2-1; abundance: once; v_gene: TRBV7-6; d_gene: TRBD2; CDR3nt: TGTGCCAGCAGCTTAGCGGGAGGGTTATACAATGAGCAGTTCTTC; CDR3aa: CASSLAGGLYNEQFF
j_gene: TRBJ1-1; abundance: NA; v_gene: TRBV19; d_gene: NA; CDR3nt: TGTGCCAGTAGTCTTATGACTGAAGCTTTCTTT; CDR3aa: CASSLMTEAFF
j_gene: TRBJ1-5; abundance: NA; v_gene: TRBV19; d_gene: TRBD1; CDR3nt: TGTGCCAGTAGTCCTCGACAGGGAGGTTCGCCCCAGCATTTT; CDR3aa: CASSPRQGGSPQHF
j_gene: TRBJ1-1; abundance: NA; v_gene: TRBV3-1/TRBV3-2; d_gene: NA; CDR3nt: TGTGCCAGCAGCCAAGGTACACCGAACACTGAAGCTTTCTTT; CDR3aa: CASSQGTPNTEAFF
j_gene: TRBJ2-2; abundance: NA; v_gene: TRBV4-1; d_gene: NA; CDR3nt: TGCGCCAGCAGCCAAGGCCAGGGCGGGGAGCTGTTTTTT; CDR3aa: CASSQGQGGELFF
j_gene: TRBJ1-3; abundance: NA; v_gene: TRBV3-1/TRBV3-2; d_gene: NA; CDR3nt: TGTGCCAGCAGCCAAGGACCCGGAGGTGGAAACACCATATATTTT; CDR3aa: CASSQGPGGGNTIYF
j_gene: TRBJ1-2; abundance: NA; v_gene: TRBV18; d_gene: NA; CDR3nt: TGTGCCAGCTCTCTCGACACTAACTATGGCTACACCTTC; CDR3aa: CASSLDTNYGYTF
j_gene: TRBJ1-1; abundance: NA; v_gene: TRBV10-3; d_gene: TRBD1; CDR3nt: TGTGCCATCAGTGAGCGCGGACAGGGGAAGAACACTGAAGCTTTCTTT; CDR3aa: CAISERGQGKNTEAFF
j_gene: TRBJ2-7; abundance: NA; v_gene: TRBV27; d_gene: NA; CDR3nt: TGTGCCAGCAGTTCTACCATCAGGGACGAGCAGTACTTC; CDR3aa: CASSSTIRDEQYF
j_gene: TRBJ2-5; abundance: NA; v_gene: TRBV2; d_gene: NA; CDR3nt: TGTGCCAGCAGTTGGGCACAGAAGGTGTACTTC; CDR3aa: CASSWAQKVYF
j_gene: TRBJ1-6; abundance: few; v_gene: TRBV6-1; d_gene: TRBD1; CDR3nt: TGTGCCAGCAGTGAAACGACAGGGAGCAATTCACCCCTCCACTTT; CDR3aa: CASSETTGSNSPLHF
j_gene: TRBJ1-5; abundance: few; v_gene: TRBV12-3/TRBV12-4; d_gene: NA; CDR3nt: TGTGCCAGCAGTTTTAATCATCAGCCCCAGCATTTT; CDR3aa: CASSFNHQPQHF